Sequencing of this T cell receptor (beta chain) was carried out in a study of cytomegalovirus exposure and HLA in healthy donors. TCRdb's copy holds only in-frame clones and misses some; the assay was immunoSEQ multiplex PCR. This sample has 260,000 or so clones, with about 90% found just once. The CDR3 spans 14 residues. Looked up from germline, CDR1 is SGHRS and CDR2 is YFSETQ. V gave up 4 bases and J gave up 0 bases, with 9 bases separating them. The rearrangement links TRBV5-1 to TRBJ2-3; D is unresolved. The sequenced material came from PBMCs. The TCR originated in a young woman in good health and CMV-seronegative. The CDR3 DNA sequence: TGCGCCAGCAGCGTTCTCCCTAGCACAGATACGCAGTATTTT. Translating it yields CASSVLPSTDTQYF.